This TCR beta chain was captured by sequencing in a study of T cell responses to AZD1222 COVID-19 vaccine. Regarding the study as a whole: Breadth and depth of Spike-specific TCRs rose after two AZD1222 doses. Seropositivity was recorded at baseline in only 6 or 7 AZD1222 recipients. Per reports, nearly half of all spike-specific TCRs target regions that are unmutated in variants.

The CDR3 length is 14 residues. Looked up from germline, CDR1 is MDHEN and CDR2 is SYDVKM. V was shortened by 3 bases and J by 0 bases, with 6 bases between the two germline ends. Using immunoSEQ multiplex PCR, the repertoire was profiled, and TCRdb retains in-frame clones only, with some absent. The data show 150,000 or so clones, around 92% seen once. On this clone itself: Its antigen is undetermined.

The sequence was collected from an adult who received the AZD1222 COVID-19 vaccine. The material was peripheral blood, obtained 28 days after the second AZD1222 dose. V is TRBV28 and J is TRBJ1-5; D is unresolved. Here the CDR3 reads CASSFPGSNQPQHF. The CDR3 DNA reads as TGTGCCAGCAGTTTCCCGGGTAGCAATCAGCCCCAGCATTTT.